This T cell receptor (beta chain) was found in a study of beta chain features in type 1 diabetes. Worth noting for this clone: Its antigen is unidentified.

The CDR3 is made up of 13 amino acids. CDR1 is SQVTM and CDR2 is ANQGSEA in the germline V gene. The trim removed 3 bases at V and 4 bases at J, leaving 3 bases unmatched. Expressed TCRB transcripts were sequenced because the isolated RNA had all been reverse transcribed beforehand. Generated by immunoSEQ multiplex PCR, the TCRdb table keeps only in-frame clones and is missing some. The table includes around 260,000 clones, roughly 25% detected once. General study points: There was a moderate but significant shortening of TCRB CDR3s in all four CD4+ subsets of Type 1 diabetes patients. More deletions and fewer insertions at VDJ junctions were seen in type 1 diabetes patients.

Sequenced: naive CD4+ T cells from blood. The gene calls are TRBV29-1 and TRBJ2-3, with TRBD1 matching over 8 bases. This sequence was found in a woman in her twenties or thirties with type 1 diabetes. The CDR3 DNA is TGCAGCGTTGACAGGGGGCTACCAGATACGCAGTATTTT. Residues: CSVDRGLPDTQYF.